A selection of T cell receptor beta chains follows, all from one sample in a study of tumor-infiltrating lymphocytes in primary liver carcinoma. Using its own MiXCR run on the multiplex PCR reads, TCRdb lists one record per CDR3 protein. Of some 110,000 distinct CDR3 sequences in the sample, around 83% are singletons; the top ten hold about 20%. The sequenced sample consisted of liver tumor tissue from sampling region 3. The receptors here all came from a man aged 35 to 55 with primary liver carcinoma and hepatitis B virus infection. Both conserved end residues are part of each CDR3. Fields, in order: V gene, J gene, D gene, clone size, CDR3 length, CDR3 DNA, CDR3 protein. The D gene is left open where the match is weak. Some rows have no size entry. The others give once, few or many, or a class for an expanded clone.

V: TRBV11-2
J: TRBJ2-3
D: TRBD2
size: .
length: 17
DNA: TGTGACAGCAGCTTAGATCCGGGGGAGACTAGCACCGATACGCAGTATTTC
CDR3: CDSSLDPGETSTDTQYF

V: TRBV7-3
J: TRBJ2-3
D: .
size: few
length: 14
DNA: TGTGCCAGCAGCTTAATGGGGGACACAGATACGCAGTATTTT
CDR3: CASSLMGDTDTQYF

V: TRBV5-8
J: TRBJ2-1
D: TRBD2
size: .
length: 15
DNA: TGTGCCAGCAGCTCCGGGACTAGACGTGGCAATGAGCAGTTCTTC
CDR3: CASSSGTRRGNEQFF

V: TRBV4-1
J: TRBJ1-1
D: TRBD1
size: .
length: 15
DNA: TGCGCCAACAGCCGATCAGGGGAGGGACAGACTGAAACTTTCTTT
CDR3: CANSRSGEGQTETFF

V: TRBV12-3/TRBV12-4
J: TRBJ2-3
D: TRBD1
size: once
length: 14
DNA: TGTGCCAGCAGTTTTACAGGGGGTGGGGATATGCAGTATTTT
CDR3: CASSFTGGGDMQYF

V: TRBV5-1
J: TRBJ2-1
D: .
size: few
length: 13
DNA: TGCGCCAGCAGGGGACCCCCGTTGAGCGGGCAGTTCTTC
CDR3: CASRGPPLSGQFF

V: TRBV5-4
J: TRBJ2-7
D: TRBD1
size: .
length: 14
DNA: TGTGCCAGTATCCCCGAAAGGACAGGGGGAGAGCAGTACTTC
CDR3: CASIPERTGGEQYF

V: TRBV12-3/TRBV12-4
J: TRBJ2-7
D: TRBD1
size: once
length: 18
DNA: TGTGCCAGTAGCTATGGTAGGGGGGACAGGGCCCCCTCCTACGAGCAGTACTTC
CDR3: CASSYGRGDRAPSYEQYF

V: TRBV6-6
J: TRBJ1-6
D: .
size: .
length: 13
DNA: TGTGCCAGCAGTTCAACAGGGATTTCATGCCTCCACTTT
CDR3: CASSSTGISCLHF

V: TRBV6-2/TRBV6-3
J: TRBJ2-5
D: .
size: .
length: 15
DNA: TGTGCCAGCGGACGGCCCGAGACCCAACAAGAGACCCAATACTTC
CDR3: CASGRPETQQETQYF

V: TRBV6-6
J: TRBJ1-6
D: .
size: .
length: 13
DNA: TGTGCCAGCAGTTCAACTGGGTTTTCACCCCTCCACTTT
CDR3: CASSSTGFSPLHF

V: TRBV29-1
J: TRBJ2-7
D: TRBD2
size: once
length: 15
DNA: TGCAGCGTTCAAGACCCGGGAGGGAGCCCCTACGAGCCGTACTTC
CDR3: CSVQDPGGSPYEPYF

V: TRBV4-1
J: TRBJ2-1
D: TRBD2
size: .
length: 14
DNA: TGCGCCAGGAGCCAAGATGAAAAGAGGGAGGGCCGGGTCTTC
CDR3: CARSQDEKREGRVF

V: TRBV11-1
J: TRBJ2-7
D: TRBD1
size: .
length: 16
DNA: TGTGCCAGCAGCTCTGGTCCGGGACAGGGTTACTACGAGCACTATTTC
CDR3: CASSSGPGQGYYEHYF

V: TRBV11-1
J: TRBJ2-4
D: TRBD2
size: once
length: 17
DNA: TGTGCCAGCAGCTTTCCCGGGATTAGCGGGATCAAAAACACTCAATACTTC
CDR3: CASSFPGISGIKNTQYF

V: TRBV4-1
J: TRBJ2-3
D: .
size: .
length: 14
DNA: TGCACCAGCACCCAAGATACAGCGGGAGATACGCAGTATTTT
CDR3: CTSTQDTAGDTQYF

V: TRBV12-3/TRBV12-4
J: TRBJ1-1
D: TRBD1
size: .
length: 15
DNA: TGTGCCAGCAGTTCCTGGTCAGGGGGCAGAACTGAAGCTTTCTTT
CDR3: CASSSWSGGRTEAFF

V: TRBV7-9
J: TRBJ2-7
D: TRBD2
size: .
length: 17
DNA: TGTGCCAGCAGCTTAGGGTCCGGGACTAGCGGAGGCTACAAGCAGTATTTC
CDR3: CASSLGSGTSGGYKQYF

V: TRBV29-1
J: TRBJ2-3
D: .
size: .
length: 14
DNA: TGCAGCGCCCTCTGGTTGTCTCACACAGATACGCAGTATTTT
CDR3: CSALWLSHTDTQYF

V: TRBV7-2
J: TRBJ1-1
D: .
size: .
length: 13
DNA: TGTGCCAGCAGCTTAAGGCAGTCGACTGAAGCTTCCTTT
CDR3: CASSLRQSTEASF

V: TRBV11-2
J: TRBJ2-4
D: .
size: .
length: 15
DNA: TGTGCCAGCACCACTTCGGCGGAAGTCAATAACATTCAGTACTTC
CDR3: CASTTSAEVNNIQYF

V: TRBV29-1
J: TRBJ1-3
D: .
size: .
length: 14
DNA: TGTACCGTCCTAGACAGGAGCTCTGGAAACACCATATATTTT
CDR3: CTVLDRSSGNTIYF

V: TRBV7-9
J: TRBJ1-1
D: .
size: many
length: 13
DNA: TGTGCCAGCAGCTTACAGGAGGGGACTGAAGCTTTCTTT
CDR3: CASSLQEGTEAFF

V: TRBV4-2
J: TRBJ2-5
D: TRBD2
size: once
length: 18
DNA: TGCGCCAGCAGCCAAGTAGGTCTGGAACTAGCGGGACAAAAGACCCAGTACTTC
CDR3: CASSQVGLELAGQKTQYF

V: TRBV5-1
J: TRBJ2-5
D: TRBD2
size: many
length: 15
DNA: TGCGCCAGCAGGAATACCGGGACTAGCGAAGAGACCCAGTACTTC
CDR3: CASRNTGTSEETQYF

V: TRBV29-1
J: TRBJ2-7
D: .
size: .
length: 13
DNA: TGCAGCGTTGAAGGAACAGGTTCCTACGATCAGTACTTC
CDR3: CSVEGTGSYDQYF

V: TRBV6-2/TRBV6-3
J: TRBJ2-5
D: .
size: .
length: 12
DNA: TGCGCCAGCAGTTACTCCCTGGGGCTCCAGTACTTC
CDR3: CASSYSLGLQYF

V: TRBV7-3
J: TRBJ1-6
D: .
size: .
length: 13
DNA: TGTGCCAGCAGCTTCGACAGGAATTCACCCCTCCACTTT
CDR3: CASSFDRNSPLHF

V: TRBV6-2/TRBV6-3
J: TRBJ2-7
D: .
size: .
length: 14
DNA: TGTGCCAGCAAAAGACCACAGGAGGACTACAAGCAGTACTTC
CDR3: CASKRPQEDYKQYF

V: TRBV4-3
J: TRBJ2-2
D: TRBD1
size: .
length: 16
DNA: TGCGCTAGCAGCCCAGAGACAGGGCATCCCCCCAGGGAGCTGTTTTTT
CDR3: CASSPETGHPPRELFF

V: TRBV5-1
J: TRBJ1-2
D: .
size: many
length: 13
DNA: TGCGCCAGCTCAGTCACCCCAAACTATGGCTACACCTTC
CDR3: CASSVTPNYGYTF

V: TRBV29-1
J: TRBJ1-1
D: .
size: .
length: 16
DNA: TGCAGCGTTGAAACGGGAAAGATCATCGTGAACACTGAAGGTTTCTTT
CDR3: CSVETGKIIVNTEGFF

V: TRBV5-4
J: TRBJ2-2
D: TRBD2
size: .
length: 15
DNA: TGTGCCAGTAACTCGACTAGCGCGAACACCAGGGAGCTGTTTTTT
CDR3: CASNSTSANTRELFF